What follows is one T cell receptor beta chain and its context. The ends were cut back, 6 bases at V and 0 bases at J, with 11 bases in the middle. The germline V gene has CDR1 MNHEY and CDR2 SVGAGI. The CDR3 is made up of 14 amino acids. This sample is drawn from a study of blood T cell repertoires in COVID-19. Sequencing was performed with immunoSEQ multiplex PCR; in TCRdb, only in-frame clones are kept and a portion is missing. This table holds approximately 21,000 clones, about 90% found once. The source material was peripheral blood. The clonotype comes from a woman aged 80 or over with active COVID-19. V gene TRBV6-5 combines with J gene TRBJ1-2; no clear D. The CDR3 DNA reads as TGTGCCAGCAGGCTAGATCGGGCTAACTATGGCTACACCTTC. Translating gives CASRLDRANYGYTF.